This T cell receptor beta chain was sequenced during a study of beta chain features in type 1 diabetes. Overall study context: Sorted cell examination encompassed under 130 million cells across all samples.

Trimming removed 2 bases at V and 5 bases at J, with 5 bases between. Germline V gene lookup returns CDR1 MNHEY and CDR2 SMNVEV (reference sequence). This CDR3 is built from 12 residues. Of the isolated RNA, all was reverse transcribed, and so the sequenced material was expressed TCRB transcripts. Generated by immunoSEQ multiplex PCR, the TCRdb table keeps only in-frame clones and is missing some. Of about 47,000 clones in the sample, approximately 40% are singletons; the top ten hold roughly 0.13%. In the case of this clone: Its antigen is not identified.

Study-wide findings and caveats: Still unanswered here is whether HLA type influences TCRB rearrangement. In comparison with healthy donors, patients had naive, central memory and Treg TCRB repertoires that appeared more similar. For Type 1 diabetes patients, all four CD4+ subsets carried TCRB CDR3s that were moderately but significantly shorter.

Every participating donor gave one draw, a heparinised blood sample averaging about 120 mL. The source material was stem cell memory CD4+ T cells from blood. J is TRBJ2-3 and V is TRBV27, with a possible D match to TRBD1 (5 bases). The clonotype comes from a man under 40 with type 1 diabetes. CDR3 nucleotides: TGTGCCAGCAGTTTAAGGGGAGATACGCAGTATTTT. Amino acid sequence: CASSLRGDTQYF.